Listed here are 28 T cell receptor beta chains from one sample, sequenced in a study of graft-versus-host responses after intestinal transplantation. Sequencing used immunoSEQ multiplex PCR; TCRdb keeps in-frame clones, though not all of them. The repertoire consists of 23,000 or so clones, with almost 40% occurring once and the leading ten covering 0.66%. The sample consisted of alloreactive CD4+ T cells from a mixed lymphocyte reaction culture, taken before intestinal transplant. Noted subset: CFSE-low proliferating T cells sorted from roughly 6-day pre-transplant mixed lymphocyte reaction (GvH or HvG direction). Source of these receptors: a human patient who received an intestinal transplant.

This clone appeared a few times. The CDR3 reads CASSPVGGSSYNEQFF. DNA for the CDR3: TGTGCCAGCAGCCCGGTCGGCGGGAGCTCCTACAATGAGCAGTTCTTC. The rearrangement links TRBV7-2 to TRBJ2-1; TRBD2 matches 7 bases. With V trimmed by 5 bases and J by 0 bases, 7 bases remained unmatched. Germline CDR1 is SGHTA and CDR2 is FQGNSA. The CDR3 is 16 amino acids. The full variable domain, completed using reference TRBV7-2 and TRBJ2-1, is GAGVSQSPSNKVTEKGKDVELRCDPISGHTALYWYRQSLGQGLEFLIYFQGNSAPDKSGLPSDRFSAERTGGSVSTLTIQRTQQEDSAVYLCASSPVGGSSYNEQFFGPGTRLTVL.

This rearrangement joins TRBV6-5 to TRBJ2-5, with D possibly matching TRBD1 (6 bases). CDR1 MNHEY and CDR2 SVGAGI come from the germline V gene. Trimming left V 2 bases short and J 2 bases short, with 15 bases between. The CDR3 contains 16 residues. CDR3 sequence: CASSYTTLQGQETQYF. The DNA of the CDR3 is TGTGCCAGCAGTTACACTACATTACAGGGTCAAGAGACCCAGTACTTC.

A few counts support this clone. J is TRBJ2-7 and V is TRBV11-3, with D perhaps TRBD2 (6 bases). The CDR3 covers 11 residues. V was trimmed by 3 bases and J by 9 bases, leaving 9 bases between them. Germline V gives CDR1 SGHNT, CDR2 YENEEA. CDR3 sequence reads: CASSFREVQYF. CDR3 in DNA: TGTGCCAGCAGCTTCAGGGAGGTGCAGTACTTC.

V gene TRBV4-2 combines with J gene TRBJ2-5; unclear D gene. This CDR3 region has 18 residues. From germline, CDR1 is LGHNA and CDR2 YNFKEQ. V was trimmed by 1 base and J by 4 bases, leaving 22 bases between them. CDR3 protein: CASSQGGNVMSFIETQYF. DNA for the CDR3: TGTGCCAGCAGCCAAGGCGGAAACGTAATGTCATTTATAGAGACCCAGTACTTC.

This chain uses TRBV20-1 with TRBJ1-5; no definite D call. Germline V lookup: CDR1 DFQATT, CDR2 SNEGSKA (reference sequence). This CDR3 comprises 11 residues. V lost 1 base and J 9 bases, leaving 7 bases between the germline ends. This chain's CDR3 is CSARGRGPQHF. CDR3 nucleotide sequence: TGCAGTGCTAGAGGGCGGGGGCCCCAGCATTTT.

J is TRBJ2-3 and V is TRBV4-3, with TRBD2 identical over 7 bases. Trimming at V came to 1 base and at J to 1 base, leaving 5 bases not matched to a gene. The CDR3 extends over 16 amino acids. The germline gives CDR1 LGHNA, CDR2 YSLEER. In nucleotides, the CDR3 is TGCGCCAGCAGCCAAGTTTTCCGGGGGGGCACAGATACGCAGTATTTT. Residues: CASSQVFRGGTDTQYF.

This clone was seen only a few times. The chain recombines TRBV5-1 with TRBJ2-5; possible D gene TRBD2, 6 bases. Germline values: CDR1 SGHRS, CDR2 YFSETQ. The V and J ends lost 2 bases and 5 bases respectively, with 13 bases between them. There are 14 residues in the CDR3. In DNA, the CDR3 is TGCGCCAGCAGCTTTGGTTCGGGAGTGGAGACCCAGTACTTC. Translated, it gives CASSFGSGVETQYF.

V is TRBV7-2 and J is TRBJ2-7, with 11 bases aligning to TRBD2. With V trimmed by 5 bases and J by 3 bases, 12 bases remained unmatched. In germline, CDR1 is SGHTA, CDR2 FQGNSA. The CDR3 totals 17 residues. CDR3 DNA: TGTGCCAGCAGCCGTCAGACTAGCGGGGTGGTTTACTACGAGCAGTACTTC. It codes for CASSRQTSGVVYYEQYF.

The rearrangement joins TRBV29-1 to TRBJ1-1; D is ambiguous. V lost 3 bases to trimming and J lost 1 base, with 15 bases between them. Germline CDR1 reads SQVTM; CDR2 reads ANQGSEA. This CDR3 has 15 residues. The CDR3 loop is CSVDHSIRGNTEAFF. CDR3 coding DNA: TGCAGCGTTGATCACTCTATCCGGGGGAACACTGAAGCTTTCTTT.

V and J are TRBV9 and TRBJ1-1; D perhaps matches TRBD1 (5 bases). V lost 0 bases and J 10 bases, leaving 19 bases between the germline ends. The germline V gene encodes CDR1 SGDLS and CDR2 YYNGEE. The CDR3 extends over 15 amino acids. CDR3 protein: CASSVATGGFYRAFF. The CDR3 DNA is TGTGCCAGCAGCGTAGCTACCGGGGGTTTTTATAGAGCTTTCTTT. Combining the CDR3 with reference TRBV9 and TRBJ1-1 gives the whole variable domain DSGVTQTPKHLITATGQRVTLRCSPRSGDLSVYWYQQSLDQGLQFLIQYYNGEERAKGNILERFSAQQFPDLHSELNLSSLELGDSALYFCASSVATGGFYRAFFGQGTRLTVV.

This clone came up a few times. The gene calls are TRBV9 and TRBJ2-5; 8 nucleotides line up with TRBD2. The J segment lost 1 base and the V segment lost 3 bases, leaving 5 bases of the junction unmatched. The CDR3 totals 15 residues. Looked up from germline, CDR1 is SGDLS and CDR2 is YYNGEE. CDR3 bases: TGTGCCAGCAGCGCGCAACTAGCGGCCCAAGAGACCCAGTACTTC. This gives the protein CASSAQLAAQETQYF. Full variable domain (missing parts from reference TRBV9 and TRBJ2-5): DSGVTQTPKHLITATGQRVTLRCSPRSGDLSVYWYQQSLDQGLQFLIQYYNGEERAKGNILERFSAQQFPDLHSELNLSSLELGDSALYFCASSAQLAAQETQYFGPGTRLLVL.

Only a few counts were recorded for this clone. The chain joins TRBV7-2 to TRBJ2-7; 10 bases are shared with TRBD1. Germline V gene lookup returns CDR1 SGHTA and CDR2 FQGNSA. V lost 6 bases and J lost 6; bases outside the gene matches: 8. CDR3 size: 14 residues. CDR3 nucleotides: TGTGCCAGCAGGCCGACAGGGGGCACCTCCGAGCAGTACTTC. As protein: CASRPTGGTSEQYF.

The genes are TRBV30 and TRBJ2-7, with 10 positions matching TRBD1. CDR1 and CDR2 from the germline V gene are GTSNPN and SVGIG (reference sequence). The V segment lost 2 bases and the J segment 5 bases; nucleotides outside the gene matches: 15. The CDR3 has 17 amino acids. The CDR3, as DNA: TGTGCCTGGAGTAGCGGTTTCCGGGGACAGGGGATCCACGAGCAGTACTTC. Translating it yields CAWSSGFRGQGIHEQYF.

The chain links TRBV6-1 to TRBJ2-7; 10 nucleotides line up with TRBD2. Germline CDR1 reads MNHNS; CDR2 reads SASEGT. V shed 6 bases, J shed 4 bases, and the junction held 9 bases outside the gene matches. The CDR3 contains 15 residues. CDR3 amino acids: CASRESGRGTYEQYF. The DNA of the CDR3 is TGTGCCAGCAGGGAAAGCGGGAGGGGAACTTACGAGCAGTACTTC.

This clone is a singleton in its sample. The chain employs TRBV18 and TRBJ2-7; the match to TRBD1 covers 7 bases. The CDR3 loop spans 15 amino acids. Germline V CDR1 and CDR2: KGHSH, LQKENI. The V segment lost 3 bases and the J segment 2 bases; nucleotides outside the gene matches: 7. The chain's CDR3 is CASSPDRVRTYEQYF. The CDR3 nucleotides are TGTGCCAGCTCACCCGACAGGGTTAGAACCTACGAGCAGTACTTC.

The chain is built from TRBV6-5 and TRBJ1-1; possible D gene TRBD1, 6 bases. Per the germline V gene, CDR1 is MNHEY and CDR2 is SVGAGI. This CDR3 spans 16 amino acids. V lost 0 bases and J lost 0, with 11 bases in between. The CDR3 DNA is TGTGCCAGCAGTTACTCAGGGGGTGGGATGAACACTGAAGCTTTCTTT. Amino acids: CASSYSGGGMNTEAFF.

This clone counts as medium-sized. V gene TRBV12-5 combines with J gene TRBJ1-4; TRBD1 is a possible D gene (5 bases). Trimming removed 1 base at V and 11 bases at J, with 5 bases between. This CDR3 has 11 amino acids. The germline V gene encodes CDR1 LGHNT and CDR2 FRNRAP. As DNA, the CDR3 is TGTGCTAGTGGTTTGGAGGGGAAACTGTTTTTT. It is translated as CASGLEGKLFF.

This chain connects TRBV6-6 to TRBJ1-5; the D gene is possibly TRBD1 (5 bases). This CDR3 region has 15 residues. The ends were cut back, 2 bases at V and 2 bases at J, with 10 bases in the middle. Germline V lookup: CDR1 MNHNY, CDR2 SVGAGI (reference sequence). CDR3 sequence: CASSYGGGGNQPQHF. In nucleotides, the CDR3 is TGTGCCAGCAGTTACGGGGGAGGTGGCAATCAGCCCCAGCATTTT.

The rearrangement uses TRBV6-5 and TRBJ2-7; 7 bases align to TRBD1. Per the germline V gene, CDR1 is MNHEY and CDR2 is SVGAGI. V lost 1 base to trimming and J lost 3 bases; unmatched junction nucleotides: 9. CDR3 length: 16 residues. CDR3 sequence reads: CASSYFTGAASYEQYF. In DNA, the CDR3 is TGTGCCAGCAGTTACTTTACAGGGGCGGCAAGCTACGAGCAGTACTTC.

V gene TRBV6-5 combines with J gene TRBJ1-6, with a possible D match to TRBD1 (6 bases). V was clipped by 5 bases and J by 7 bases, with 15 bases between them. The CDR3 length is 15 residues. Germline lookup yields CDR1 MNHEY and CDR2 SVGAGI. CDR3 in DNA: TGTGCCAGCAGTGCGATTACGCAGGGGAATTCACCCCTCCACTTT. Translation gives CASSAITQGNSPLHF.

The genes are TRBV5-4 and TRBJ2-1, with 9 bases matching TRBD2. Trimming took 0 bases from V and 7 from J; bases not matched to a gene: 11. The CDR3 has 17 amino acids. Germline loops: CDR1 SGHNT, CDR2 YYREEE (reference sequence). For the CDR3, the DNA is TGTGCCAGCAGCTTGGACTATTTAGCGGGAGTTACGAATGAGCAGTTCTTC. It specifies CASSLDYLAGVTNEQFF.

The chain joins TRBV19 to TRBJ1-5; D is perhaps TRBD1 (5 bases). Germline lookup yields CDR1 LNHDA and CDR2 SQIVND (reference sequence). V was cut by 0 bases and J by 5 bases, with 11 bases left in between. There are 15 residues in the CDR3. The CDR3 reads CASSIDGQGYQPQHF. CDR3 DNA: TGTGCCAGTAGTATAGATGGGCAGGGTTATCAGCCCCAGCATTTT. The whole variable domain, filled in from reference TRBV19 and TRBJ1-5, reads DGGITQSPKYLFRKEGQNVTLSCEQNLNHDAMYWYRQDPGQGLRLIYYSQIVNDFQKGDIAEGYSVSREKKESFPLTVTSAQKNPTAFYLCASSIDGQGYQPQHFGDGTRLSIL.

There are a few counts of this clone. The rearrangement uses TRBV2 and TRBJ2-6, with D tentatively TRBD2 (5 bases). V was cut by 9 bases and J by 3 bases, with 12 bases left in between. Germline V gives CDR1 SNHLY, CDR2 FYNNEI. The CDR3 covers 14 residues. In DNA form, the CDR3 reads TGTGCCAGGGGGAGAGATGGTGGGGCCAACGTCCTGACTTTC. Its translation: CARGRDGGANVLTF.

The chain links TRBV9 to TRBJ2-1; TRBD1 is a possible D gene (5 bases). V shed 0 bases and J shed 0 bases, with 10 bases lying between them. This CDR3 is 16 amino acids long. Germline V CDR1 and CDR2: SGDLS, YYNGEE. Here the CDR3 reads CASSVAVGHSYNEQFF. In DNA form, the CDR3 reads TGTGCCAGCAGCGTAGCGGTCGGACACTCCTACAATGAGCAGTTCTTC.

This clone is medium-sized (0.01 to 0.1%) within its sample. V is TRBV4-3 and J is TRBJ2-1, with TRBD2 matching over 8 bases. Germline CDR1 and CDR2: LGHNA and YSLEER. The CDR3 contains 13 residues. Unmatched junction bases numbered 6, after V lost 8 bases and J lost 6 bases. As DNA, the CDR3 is TGCGCCAGCCGCCTAGCGGGCACCAATGAGCAGTTCTTC. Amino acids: CASRLAGTNEQFF.

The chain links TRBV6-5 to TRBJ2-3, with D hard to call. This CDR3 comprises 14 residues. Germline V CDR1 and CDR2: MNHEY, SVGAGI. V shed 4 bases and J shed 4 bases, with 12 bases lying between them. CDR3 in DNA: TGTGCCAGCAGTTCGTACTCCTTTTCAGATACGCAGTATTTT. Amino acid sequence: CASSSYSFSDTQYF.

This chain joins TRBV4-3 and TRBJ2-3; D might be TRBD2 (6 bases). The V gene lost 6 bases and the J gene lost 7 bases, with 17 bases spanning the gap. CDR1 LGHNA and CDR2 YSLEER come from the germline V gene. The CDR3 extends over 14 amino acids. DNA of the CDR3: TGCGCCAGCAGTCCTACGACTAGTGCGTATACGCAGTATTTT. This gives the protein CASSPTTSAYTQYF.

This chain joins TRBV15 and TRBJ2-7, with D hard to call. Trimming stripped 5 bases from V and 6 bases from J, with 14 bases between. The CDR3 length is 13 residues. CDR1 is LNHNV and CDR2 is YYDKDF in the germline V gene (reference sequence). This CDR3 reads CATSAAPPGEQYF. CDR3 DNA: TGTGCCACCAGCGCCGCTCCTCCGGGCGAGCAGTACTTC.